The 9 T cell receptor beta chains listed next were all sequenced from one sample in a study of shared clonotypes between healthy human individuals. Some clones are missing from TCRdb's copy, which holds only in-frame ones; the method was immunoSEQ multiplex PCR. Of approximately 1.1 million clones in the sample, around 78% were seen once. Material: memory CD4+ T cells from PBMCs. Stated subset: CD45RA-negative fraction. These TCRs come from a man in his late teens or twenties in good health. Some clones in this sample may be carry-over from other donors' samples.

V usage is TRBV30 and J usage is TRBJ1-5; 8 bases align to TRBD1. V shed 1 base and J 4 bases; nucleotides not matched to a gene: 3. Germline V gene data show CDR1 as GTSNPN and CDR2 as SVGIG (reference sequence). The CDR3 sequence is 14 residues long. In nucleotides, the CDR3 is TGTGCCTGGAGTGCAGGGACAGGTAATCAGCCCCAGCATTTT. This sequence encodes CAWSAGTGNQPQHF.

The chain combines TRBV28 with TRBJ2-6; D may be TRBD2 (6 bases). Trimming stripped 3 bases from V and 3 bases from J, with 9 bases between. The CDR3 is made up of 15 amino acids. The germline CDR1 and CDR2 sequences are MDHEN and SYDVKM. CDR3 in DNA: TGTGCCAGCAGTTTTTCGGGGGTTGGGGCCAACGTCCTGACTTTC. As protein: CASSFSGVGANVLTF. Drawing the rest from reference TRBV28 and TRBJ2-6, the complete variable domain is DVKVTQSSRYLVKRTGEKVFLECVQDMDHENMFWYRQDPGLGLRLIYFSYDVKMKEKGDIPEGYSVSREKKERFSLILESASTNQTSMYLCASSFSGVGANVLTFGAGSRLTVL.

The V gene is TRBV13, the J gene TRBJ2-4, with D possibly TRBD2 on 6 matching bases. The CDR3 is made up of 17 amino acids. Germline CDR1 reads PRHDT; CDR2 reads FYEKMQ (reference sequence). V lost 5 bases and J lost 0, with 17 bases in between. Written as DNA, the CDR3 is TGTGCCAGCAGCCCCTGGAGGTTCGGGAGAGCCAAAAACATTCAGTACTTC. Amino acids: CASSPWRFGRAKNIQYF.

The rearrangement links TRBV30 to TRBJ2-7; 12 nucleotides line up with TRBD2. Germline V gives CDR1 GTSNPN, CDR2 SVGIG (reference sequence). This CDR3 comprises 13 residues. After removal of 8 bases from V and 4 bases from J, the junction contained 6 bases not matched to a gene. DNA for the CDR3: TGTGCCAAGGCTAGCGGGAGGGGATACGAGCAGTACTTC. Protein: CAKASGRGYEQYF.

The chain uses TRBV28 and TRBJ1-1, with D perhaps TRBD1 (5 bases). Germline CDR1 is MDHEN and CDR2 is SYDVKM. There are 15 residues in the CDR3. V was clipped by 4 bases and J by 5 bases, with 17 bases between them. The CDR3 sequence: CASSSLGTLGTEAFF. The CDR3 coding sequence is TGTGCCAGCAGTTCACTAGGGACGTTGGGGACTGAAGCTTTCTTT.

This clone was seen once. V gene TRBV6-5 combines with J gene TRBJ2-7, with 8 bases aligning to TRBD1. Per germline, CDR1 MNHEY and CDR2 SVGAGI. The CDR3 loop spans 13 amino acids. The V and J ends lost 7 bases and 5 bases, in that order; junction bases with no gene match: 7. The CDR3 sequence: CASTGWDRHEQYF. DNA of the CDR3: TGTGCCAGCACCGGATGGGACAGGCACGAGCAGTACTTC.

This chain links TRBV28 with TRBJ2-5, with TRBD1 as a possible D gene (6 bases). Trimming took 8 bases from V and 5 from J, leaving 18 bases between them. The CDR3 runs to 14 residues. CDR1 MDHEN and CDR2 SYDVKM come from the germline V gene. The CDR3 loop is CASSSTGLGETQYF. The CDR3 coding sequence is TGTGCCAGCTCCTCGACAGGCCTGGGGGAGACCCAGTACTTC.

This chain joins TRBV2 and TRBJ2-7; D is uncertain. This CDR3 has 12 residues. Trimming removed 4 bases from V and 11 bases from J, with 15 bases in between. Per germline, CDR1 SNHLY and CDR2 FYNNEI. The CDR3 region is CASSGASELKYF. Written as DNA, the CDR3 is TGTGCCAGCAGTGGGGCTTCCGAGTTAAAGTACTTC.

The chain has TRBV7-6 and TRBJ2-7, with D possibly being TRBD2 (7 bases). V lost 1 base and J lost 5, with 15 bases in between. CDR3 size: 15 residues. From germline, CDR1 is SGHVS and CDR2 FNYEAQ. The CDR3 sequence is CASSLGRLGGDEQYF. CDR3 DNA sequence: TGTGCCAGCAGCTTAGGAAGACTAGGGGGGGACGAGCAGTACTTC.